The entry below describes one T cell receptor beta chain. What it binds is unknown. The sample holds other DNA sequences that translate to the same CDR3. The data belong to a study of shared clonotypes between healthy human individuals. Overall study results and limits: Only a few donors were included, so the genetic and exposure-history diversity represented was limited. Sequencing of the sorted subsets was shown by rarefaction to be incomplete despite large depth.

The data were produced by immunoSEQ multiplex PCR, yet TCRdb's version contains in-frame clones alone and is incomplete. The table has about 2 million clones, approximately 94% seen once; the top ten hold 0.85% to 1.2%. V lost 0 bases, J lost 4 bases, and 9 bases lay in between. The CDR3 length is 14 residues. From germline, CDR1 is MNHEY and CDR2 SVGAGI. CD45RO negativity and positive selection for CCR7 defined naive CD8 cells, a population that excluded terminally differentiated effector memory CD45RA+ cells. The J gene is TRBJ1-2, the V gene TRBV6-5; D is uncertain. Specimen: naive CD8+ T cells sorted from blood. The receptor's source is a man between 18 and 35 years old in good health. The CDR3 spells CASSYSKGSYGYTF. The CDR3 nucleotides read TGTGCCAGCAGTTACTCGAAAGGGAGCTATGGCTACACCTTC.